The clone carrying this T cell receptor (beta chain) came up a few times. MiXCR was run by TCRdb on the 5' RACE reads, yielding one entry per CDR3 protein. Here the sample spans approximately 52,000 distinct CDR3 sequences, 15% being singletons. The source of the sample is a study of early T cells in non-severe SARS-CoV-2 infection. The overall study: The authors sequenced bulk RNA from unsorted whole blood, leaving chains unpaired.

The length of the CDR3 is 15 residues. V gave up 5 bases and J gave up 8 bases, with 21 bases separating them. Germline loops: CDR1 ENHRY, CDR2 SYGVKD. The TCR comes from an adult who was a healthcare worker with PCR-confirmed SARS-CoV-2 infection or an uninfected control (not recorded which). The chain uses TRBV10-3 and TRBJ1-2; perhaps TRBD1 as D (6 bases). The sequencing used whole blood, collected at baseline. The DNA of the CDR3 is TGTGCCATCAGTTCCACCCAGGACAGCCCGCGGGGCTACACCTTC. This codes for CAISSTQDSPRGYTF.